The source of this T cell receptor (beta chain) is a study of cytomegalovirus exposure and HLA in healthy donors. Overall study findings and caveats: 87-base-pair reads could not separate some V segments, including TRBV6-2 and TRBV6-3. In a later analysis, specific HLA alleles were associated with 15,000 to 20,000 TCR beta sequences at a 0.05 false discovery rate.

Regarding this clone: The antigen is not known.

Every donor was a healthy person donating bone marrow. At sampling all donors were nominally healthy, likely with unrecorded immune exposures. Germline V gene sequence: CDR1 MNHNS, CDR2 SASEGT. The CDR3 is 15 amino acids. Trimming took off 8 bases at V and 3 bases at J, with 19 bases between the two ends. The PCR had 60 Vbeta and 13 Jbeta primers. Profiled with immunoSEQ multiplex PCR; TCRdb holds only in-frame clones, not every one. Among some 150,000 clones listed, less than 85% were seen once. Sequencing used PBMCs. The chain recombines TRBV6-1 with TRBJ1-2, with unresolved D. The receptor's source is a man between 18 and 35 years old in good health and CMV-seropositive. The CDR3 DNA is TGTGCCAGCTCACCCCTGGACGGCGGGGACTATGGCTACACCTTC. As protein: CASSPLDGGDYGYTF.